The TCR beta chain described here comes from a study of blood T cell repertoires in COVID-19. Study as a whole: The origin of the acute and convalescent COVID-19 samples was the United States, Italy and Spain. In each case, the material was cDNA or gDNA derived from T cells, B-cell-depleted T cells, or PBMCs.

The CDR3 is made up of 15 amino acids. Germline V gene lookup returns CDR1 PRHDT and CDR2 FYEKMQ (reference sequence). V dropped 4 bases and J dropped 0 bases, with 12 bases sitting between them. How the authors handled the data: Researchers report that nucleated cell counts were estimated from reference gene primer amplification. Clones were sequenced by immunoSEQ multiplex PCR, and TCRdb holds only the in-frame ones, with some missing. The V and J calls and the clone size are those of that table, but D and trimming were determined from the DNA. Of roughly 97,000 clones detected, roughly 83% appear once; the ten largest clones hold approximately 3.6%.

Material for sequencing was peripheral blood. The chain joins TRBV13 to TRBJ1-2; D uncertain. The source of this sequence is an elderly woman with active or convalescent COVID-19. CDR3 nucleotides: TGTGCCAGCAGCTCATGGGAGGAATCTAACTATGGCTACACCTTC. This encodes CASSSWEESNYGYTF. Combining the CDR3 with reference TRBV13 and TRBJ1-2 gives the whole variable domain AAGVIQSPRHLIKEKRETATLKCYPIPRHDTVYWYQQGPGQDPQFLISFYEKMQSDKGSIPDRFSAQQFSDYHSELNMSSLELGDSALYFCASSSWEESNYGYTFGSGTRLTVV.